The 22 T cell receptor beta chains below were found in one sample sequenced in a study of blood T cell repertoires in COVID-19. Libraries were prepared by immunoSEQ multiplex PCR; TCRdb keeps only in-frame clonotypes and omits some of them. This sample has nearly 50,000 clones; over 70% occur once, and the top ten carry 2% to 2.5%. Source material: peripheral blood. The receptors derive from a woman of 80 years or more with COVID-19, enrolled during active disease.

This sequence joins TRBV12-3 or TRBV12-4 and TRBJ2-7; TRBD2 matches at 9 bases. The CDR3 is 13 residues long. The V segment lost 4 bases and the J segment 3 bases; nucleotides outside the gene matches: 1. This CDR3 reads CASSWTSDYEQYF. The CDR3, as DNA: TGTGCCAGCAGTTGGACTAGCGACTACGAGCAGTACTTC.

DNA for the CDR3: TGCGCCAGCAGCTCAGGGGACCCCAAAAACATTCAGTACTTC. Residues: CASSSGDPKNIQYF. The genes are TRBV5-1 and TRBJ2-4; D might be TRBD1 (6 bases). The CDR3 loop spans 14 amino acids. Germline CDR1 is SGHRS and CDR2 is YFSETQ. Trimming left V 3 bases short and J 2 bases short, with 9 bases between.

This chain links TRBV6-5 with TRBJ1-1; possibly TRBD1 for D (5 bases). Germline CDR1 and CDR2: MNHEY and SVGAGI. This CDR3 is built from 12 residues. Deletions cut 6 bases from V and 8 bases from J, with 13 bases between. This CDR3 reads CASRGQGDEAFF. CDR3 bases: TGTGCCAGCAGAGGGCAGGGCGACGAAGCTTTCTTT.

The count of this clone is one. V is TRBV5-1 and J is TRBJ2-2; TRBD1 matches at 8 bases. The CDR3 has 17 amino acids. Germline assignment: CDR1 SGHRS and CDR2 YFSETQ. The J segment lost 7 bases and the V segment lost 4 bases, leaving 15 bases of the junction unmatched. The CDR3 is CASSPPGAGGAGGELFF. For the CDR3, the DNA is TGCGCCAGCAGCCCCCCTGGAGCAGGGGGCGCCGGCGGGGAGCTGTTTTTT.

The rearrangement uses TRBV14 and TRBJ1-1; D gene unclear. The CDR3 is 16 residues long. The germline V and J ends were trimmed by 1 base and 2 bases, with 14 bases remaining between them. Germline lookup yields CDR1 SGHDN and CDR2 FVKESK. The CDR3 bases are TGTGCCAGCAGCCAAGGTTCATGGAGAAGAAACACTGAAGCTTTCTTT. This encodes CASSQGSWRRNTEAFF.

The V call is TRBV3-1 (or the pseudogene TRBV3-2), the J call TRBJ2-1, with no clear D. The ends were cut back, 3 bases at V and 11 bases at J, with 11 bases in the middle. CDR3 length: 12 residues. Germline assignment: CDR1 LGHDT and CDR2 YNNKEL (reference sequence). The chain's CDR3 is CASSHGRIQQFF. CDR3 coding DNA: TGTGCCAGCAGCCATGGCCGAATTCAGCAGTTCTTC.

The CDR3 DNA sequence: TGTGCCACCAGCGCAGACAGGCGGATTTACGAGCAGTACTTC. As protein: CATSADRRIYEQYF. The J gene is TRBJ2-7, the V gene TRBV15; TRBD1 might be the D (6 bases). Between the trimmed V and J ends, which lost 5 bases and 4 bases, there was a span of 15 bases. CDR3 length: 14 residues. Germline values: CDR1 LNHNV, CDR2 YYDKDF (reference sequence).

The gene calls are TRBV11-2 and TRBJ1-1, with 7 nucleotides matching TRBD1. The V segment lost 7 bases and the J segment 1 base; nucleotides outside the gene matches: 12. The CDR3 loop spans 16 amino acids. CDR1 SGHAT and CDR2 FQNNGV come from the germline V gene. CDR3 loop: CASIRYEGTANTEAFF. The CDR3 DNA sequence: TGTGCCAGCATTCGATATGAGGGGACAGCGAACACTGAAGCTTTCTTT. Supplemented by reference TRBV11-2 and TRBJ1-1, the full variable domain reads EAGVAQSPRYKIIEKRQSVAFWCNPISGHATLYWYQQILGQGPKLLIQFQNNGVVDDSQLPKDRFSAERLKGVDSTLKIQPAKLEDSAVYLCASIRYEGTANTEAFFGQGTRLTVV.

This rearrangement joins TRBV11-2 to TRBJ1-3; the D gene is possibly TRBD1 (6 bases). Germline loops: CDR1 SGHAT, CDR2 FQNNGV. V shed 0 bases and J shed 4 bases, with 13 bases lying between them. The CDR3 consists of 16 residues. CDR3 nucleotides: TGTGCCAGCAGCTTAGACCCGACAGGAGGAGGAAACACCATATATTTT. Encoded protein: CASSLDPTGGGNTIYF.

V gene TRBV19 combines with J gene TRBJ1-6; D might be TRBD1 (6 bases). V lost 7 bases, J lost 8 bases, and 15 bases lay in between. The CDR3 extends over 14 amino acids. Germline V CDR1 and CDR2: LNHDA, SQIVND (reference sequence). CDR3 region: CASNRVNRDSPLHF. The CDR3 DNA reads TGTGCCAGTAACAGGGTCAACCGGGATTCACCCCTCCACTTT.

The V and J genes are TRBV12-3 or TRBV12-4 and TRBJ2-7; tentatively, D is TRBD2 (5 bases). V lost 6 bases, J lost 3 bases, and 12 bases lay in between. The CDR3 extends over 13 amino acids. CDR3 in amino acids: CASSRTGNYEQYF. The CDR3 DNA reads TGTGCCAGCAGCCGGACCGGGAACTACGAGCAGTACTTC.

V is TRBV6-6 and J is TRBJ2-1, with 12 positions matching TRBD2. Per the germline V gene, CDR1 is MNHNY and CDR2 is SVGAGI (reference sequence). With 4 bases clipped from V and 15 bases from J, the junction kept 10 bases outside the gene matches. This CDR3 has 14 amino acids. The CDR3 reads CASSSGTSGRVPFF. DNA of the CDR3: TGTGCCAGCAGTTCAGGGACTAGCGGGCGCGTACCGTTCTTC.

The J gene is TRBJ1-4, the V gene TRBV27, with 7 bases aligning to TRBD1. After removal of 6 bases from V and 0 bases from J, the junction contained 4 bases not matched to a gene. CDR1 and CDR2 (germline): MNHEY, SMNVEV (reference sequence). CDR3 length equals 15 residues. CDR3 loop: CASRYRGATNEKLFF. The CDR3 DNA follows: TGTGCCAGCAGGTACAGGGGAGCAACTAATGAAAAACTGTTTTTT.

This clone was detected only a few times. This sequence joins TRBV5-6 and TRBJ2-7; 12 nucleotides match TRBD2. Germline V gene data show CDR1 as SGHDT and CDR2 as YYEEEE. CDR3 size: 17 residues. Losses at the gene ends were 4 bases for V and 1 base for J; bases not matched to a gene: 9. The CDR3 reads CASSPDTSGGPSYEQYF. The CDR3 DNA sequence: TGTGCCAGCAGCCCCGATACTAGCGGGGGGCCTTCCTACGAGCAGTACTTC.

V is TRBV6-4 and J is TRBJ2-7, with TRBD2 identical over 10 bases. V gave up 5 bases and J gave up 2 bases; unmatched junction bases: 3. CDR3 size: 14 residues. Germline V CDR1 and CDR2: MRHNA, SNTAGT. In DNA, the CDR3 is TGTGCCAGCAGTCAACTAGCGGGGCCCTACGAGCAGTACTTC. It is translated as CASSQLAGPYEQYF.

This rearrangement joins TRBV15 to TRBJ2-1; 13 bases align to TRBD2. Germline CDR1 is LNHNV and CDR2 is YYDKDF (reference sequence). After removal of 1 base from V and 0 bases from J, the junction contained 12 bases not matched to a gene. The CDR3 is 21 amino acids. CDR3 sequence reads: CATSRVRETSGGPSSYNEQFF. CDR3 bases: TGTGCCACCAGCAGAGTTCGAGAGACTAGCGGGGGGCCAAGCTCCTACAATGAGCAGTTCTTC.

V usage is TRBV5-6 and J usage is TRBJ1-2, with 7 nucleotides matching TRBD1. V lost 6 bases to trimming and J lost 5 bases; unmatched junction nucleotides: 4. This CDR3 comprises 12 residues. The germline V gene has CDR1 SGHDT and CDR2 YYEEEE. The CDR3 is CASTKTGYGYTF. For the CDR3, the DNA is TGTGCCAGCACTAAGACAGGGTATGGCTACACCTTC.

V is TRBV5-6 and J is TRBJ1-3; a possible D gene is TRBD1 (5 bases). This CDR3 is 15 amino acids long. Germline values: CDR1 SGHDT, CDR2 YYEEEE. V lost 5 bases, J lost 0 bases, and 12 bases lay in between. In nucleotides, the CDR3 is TGTGCCAGCAGGGCTACAGGCGTCTCTGGAAACACCATATATTTT. Its translation is CASRATGVSGNTIYF.

This clone was detected only a few times. The chain joins TRBV5-4 to TRBJ2-1, with 8 bases identical to TRBD2. The CDR3 runs to 14 residues. Germline V gives CDR1 SGHNT, CDR2 YYREEE (reference sequence). Trimming cost V 4 bases and J 7 bases; bases outside gene matches: 7. CDR3 in amino acids: CASSIGGGLNEQFF. CDR3 in DNA: TGTGCCAGCAGCATCGGGGGGGGCCTTAATGAGCAGTTCTTC.

This clone was picked up one time. This rearrangement joins TRBV7-8 to TRBJ1-2; D uncertain. Looked up from germline, CDR1 is SGHVS and CDR2 is FQNEAQ. The CDR3 is 15 amino acids. Trimming took off 1 base at V and 4 bases at J, with 13 bases between the two ends. In nucleotides, the CDR3 is TGTGCCAGCAGCTTAGAAGCCCCGGGGAGCTATGGCTACACCTTC. This translates into CASSLEAPGSYGYTF.

The rearrangement uses TRBV27 and TRBJ2-5, with 8 bases identical to TRBD2. From germline, CDR1 is MNHEY and CDR2 SMNVEV (reference sequence). The CDR3 covers 17 residues. Unmatched junction bases numbered 17, after V lost 6 bases and J lost 5 bases. DNA of the CDR3: TGTGCCAGCAGCTCGTGGGGTAGCGGGATAGTAAGGGAGACCCAGTACTTC. Translating it yields CASSSWGSGIVRETQYF.

The chain combines TRBV9 with TRBJ1-3; D possibly corresponds to TRBD1 (6 bases). CDR3 size: 15 residues. The V and J ends lost 4 bases and 2 bases respectively, with 13 bases between them. Germline V gene lookup returns CDR1 SGDLS and CDR2 YYNGEE. CDR3 sequence reads: CASSSETGTGNTIYF. DNA of the CDR3: TGTGCCAGCAGCTCAGAAACAGGGACTGGAAACACCATATATTTT.